This T cell receptor beta chain derives from a study of shared clonotypes between healthy human individuals. Broader study findings: The naive CD4 repertoires of a handful of donors were compared, and roughly 5% of clonotypes were shared. Across subsets, estimated richness was generally greater for naive than for memory populations.

Points on this clone: Its antigen is unidentified.

Naive CD8 cells lacked CD45RO, underwent positive selection for CCR7 and left out terminally differentiated effector memory CD45RA+ cells. Each subset's genomic DNA was shared equally among a number of immunoSEQ plates. The data were produced by immunoSEQ multiplex PCR, yet TCRdb's version contains in-frame clones alone and is incomplete. The table has around 2.1 million clones, roughly 91% seen once. Losses at the gene ends were 2 bases for V and 4 bases for J; bases not matched to a gene: 1. Germline CDR1 reads MDHEN; CDR2 reads SYDVKM. The CDR3 totals 13 residues. The sequenced sample was naive CD8+ T cells from PBMCs. The receptor was derived from a man between 18 and 35 years old in good health. Some clones in this sample may be carry-over from other donors' samples. The V call is TRBV28, the J call TRBJ2-5, with 7 positions matching TRBD1. The CDR3 nucleotides read TGTGCCAGCAGTTTACGGGACAGAGAGACCCAGTACTTC. Protein: CASSLRDRETQYF.